This TCR beta chain was identified in a study of T cells after yellow fever vaccination. Study context: The SMART-Seq v4 Ultra Low Input method served to prepare the low-cell-number fractions.

Findings and caveats of the study: The study noted that FACS-sorted repertoires could contain abundant clonotypes contaminating from the bulk population. When the response was secondary, it was weaker but reached its peak faster, day 5 versus 15.

The 5'RACE template-switching step produced TCR cDNA and added a universal primer site and UMIs. TCRdb analysed the 5' RACE reads with MiXCR anew, one entry per CDR3 protein. The data show 300,000 to 350,000 distinct CDR3 sequences, 3.5% to 4.5% seen once. This clonotype was recorded once. Its antigen remains unknown. Trimming took 0 bases from V and 4 from J, leaving 10 bases between them. Per germline, CDR1 SGHRS and CDR2 YFSETQ. The CDR3 covers 14 residues. V usage is TRBV5-1 and J usage is TRBJ1-1; no definite D call. The TCR comes from a man younger than 35 who received the YFV17D yellow fever vaccine. The sequenced sample was PBMCs, obtained 5 days after the yellow fever booster vaccination. The CDR3 DNA reads TGCGCCAGCAGCTTGGAAGGGTGGAGCACTGAAGCTTTCTTT. Its translation is CASSLEGWSTEAFF.